These 22 T cell receptor beta chains originate from one sample sequenced in a study of blood T cell repertoires in COVID-19. Sequenced by immunoSEQ multiplex PCR; TCRdb stores in-frame clones only, minus some. The table includes roughly 28,000 clones, around 90% detected once. Sequenced material: peripheral blood. These receptors all come from a woman aged 45 to 65 with active COVID-19.

The chain uses TRBV2 and TRBJ1-2; no reliable D call. The CDR3 covers 12 residues. The ends were cut back, 6 bases at V and 8 bases at J, with 13 bases in the middle. Germline CDR1 and CDR2: SNHLY and FYNNEI. The chain's CDR3 is CASRQAPWGYTF. CDR3 coding DNA: TGTGCCAGCAGGCAGGCCCCCTGGGGCTACACCTTC.

This chain links TRBV28 with TRBJ1-5; the match to TRBD1 covers 10 bases. From germline, CDR1 is MDHEN and CDR2 SYDVKM. This CDR3 comprises 15 residues. The J segment lost 5 bases and the V segment lost 5 bases, leaving 6 bases of the junction unmatched. CDR3 sequence (DNA): TGTGCCAGCAGTGAGGACAGGGGGTTGGATCAGCCCCAGCATTTT. Its protein is CASSEDRGLDQPQHF.

The chain recombines TRBV28 with TRBJ1-2, with a possible D match to TRBD1 (6 bases). This CDR3 comprises 14 residues. The V gene's germline CDR1 is MDHEN and CDR2 SYDVKM. Trimming cost V 3 bases and J 1 base, with 9 bases left between them. CDR3 protein: CASSFPGHNYGYTF. For the CDR3, the DNA is TGTGCCAGCAGTTTCCCGGGACATAACTATGGCTACACCTTC.

The chain recombines TRBV24-1 with TRBJ1-1; 8 bases align to TRBD1. The CDR3 loop spans 12 amino acids. J lost 4 bases, V lost 9 bases, and 3 bases had no gene match. CDR1 and CDR2 from the germline V gene are KGHDR and SFDVKD. The CDR3: CATQGAGTEAFF. As DNA, the CDR3 is TGTGCCACCCAGGGGGCCGGCACTGAAGCTTTCTTT.

The chain links TRBV15 to TRBJ1-2; TRBD1 might be the D (6 bases). The germline gives CDR1 LNHNV, CDR2 YYDKDF (reference sequence). With 4 bases removed from V and 7 bases from J, the gap between germline ends came to 19 bases. CDR3 length: 15 amino acids. CDR3 nucleotide sequence: TGTGCCACCAGCAAATCAACAGGGAGTCTCGGTGGCTACACCTTC. It is translated as CATSKSTGSLGGYTF.

V and J are TRBV5-5 and TRBJ1-2; 8 bases fit TRBD1. Germline CDR1 and CDR2: SGHKS and YYEKEE (reference sequence). The CDR3 contains 14 residues. J was trimmed by 3 bases and V by 5 bases; bases with no gene match: 6. CDR3 sequence reads: CASRPGQGHYGYTF. The CDR3 DNA reads TGTGCCAGCAGACCCGGACAGGGTCACTATGGCTACACCTTC.

The rearrangement links TRBV6-2 or TRBV6-3 to TRBJ1-2, with a possible D match to TRBD1 (6 bases). Between the trimmed V and J ends, which lost 6 bases and 4 bases, there was a span of 12 bases. Germline CDR1 reads MNHEY; CDR2 reads SVGEGT. The CDR3 has 13 amino acids. CDR3 amino acids: CASRYRESYGYTF. In DNA, the CDR3 is TGTGCCAGCAGATACAGGGAGAGCTATGGCTACACCTTC.

This clone is a singleton in its sample. The chain carries TRBV18 and TRBJ1-6; 8 bases map to TRBD1. Trimming cost V 4 bases and J 6 bases; bases outside gene matches: 8. This CDR3 has 16 amino acids. Germline V gene lookup returns CDR1 KGHSH and CDR2 LQKENI. The CDR3 is CASSLGQGSSNSPLHF. The CDR3 DNA sequence: TGTGCCAGCTCACTAGGACAGGGTTCGAGTAATTCACCCCTCCACTTT.

This clone appeared a few times. The chain combines TRBV4-1 with TRBJ2-3; 8 bases agree with TRBD2. The ends lost 3 bases at V and 3 bases at J; junction bases unmatched: 8. The V gene's germline CDR1 is MGHRA and CDR2 YSYEKL. The CDR3 contains 16 residues. The CDR3 coding sequence is TGCGCCAGCAGCCAGGCGGGGGGCGGGAGAACAGATACGCAGTATTTT. Translated, it gives CASSQAGGGRTDTQYF.

This chain joins TRBV7-2 and TRBJ2-7; D ambiguous. Germline lookup yields CDR1 SGHTA and CDR2 FQGNSA. Trimming took off 2 bases at V and 2 bases at J, with 10 bases between the two ends. CDR3 length equals 14 residues. CDR3 nucleotides: TGTGCCAGCAGCTTATCGGCAGGTACCTACGAGCAGTACTTC. As protein: CASSLSAGTYEQYF.

The gene calls are TRBV6-5 and TRBJ1-2; D possibly corresponds to TRBD1 (6 bases). The CDR3 extends over 13 amino acids. The V end lost 5 bases, the J end lost 6 bases, and 13 bases lay between the germline ends. Germline V gene sequence: CDR1 MNHEY, CDR2 SVGAGI. The CDR3 reads CASSPGTLNGYTF. The CDR3 coding sequence is TGTGCCAGCAGTCCCGGGACACTCAATGGCTACACCTTC.

The chain links TRBV15 to TRBJ1-3; no clear D. This CDR3 region has 16 residues. V was cut by 0 bases and J by 0 bases, with 9 bases left in between. CDR1 and CDR2 from the germline V gene are LNHNV and YYDKDF (reference sequence). The CDR3 DNA reads as TGTGCCACCAGCAGAGATGCCCCACACTCTGGAAACACCATATATTTT. Protein sequence: CATSRDAPHSGNTIYF.

The chain links TRBV28 to TRBJ1-1, with TRBD1 as a possible D gene (5 bases). V dropped 7 bases and J dropped 9 bases, with 18 bases sitting between them. Germline CDR1 and CDR2: MDHEN and SYDVKM. This CDR3 contains 13 residues. The CDR3 reads CASTWGVRGKAFF. CDR3 in DNA: TGTGCCAGCACCTGGGGGGTTAGAGGGAAAGCTTTCTTT.

The chain combines TRBV15 with TRBJ2-3; D is possibly TRBD2 (6 bases). Germline values: CDR1 LNHNV, CDR2 YYDKDF (reference sequence). The CDR3 spans 14 residues. Trimming removed 5 bases from V and 0 bases from J, with 9 bases in between. Here the CDR3 DNA reads TGTGCCACCAGCGGGCGGGATAGCACAGATACGCAGTATTTT. Translating it yields CATSGRDSTDTQYF.

The CDR3, as DNA: TGTGCCAGTAGTGCGGGGGGACTAGCGGGAGGACCCAATGAGCAGTTCTTC. Its translation is CASSAGGLAGGPNEQFF. The chain couples TRBV19 to TRBJ2-1, with 15 positions matching TRBD2. V was pared by 5 bases and J by 6 bases, with 8 bases of the junction left unmatched. This CDR3 spans 17 amino acids. CDR1 and CDR2 from the germline V gene are LNHDA and SQIVND (reference sequence). The variable domain in full, with the rest retrieved from reference TRBV19 and TRBJ2-1, is DGGITQSPKYLFRKEGQNVTLSCEQNLNHDAMYWYRQDPGQGLRLIYYSQIVNDFQKGDIAEGYSVSREKKESFPLTVTSAQKNPTAFYLCASSAGGLAGGPNEQFFGPGTRLTVL.

The V gene is TRBV10-2, the J gene TRBJ2-1; no reliable D call. Germline lookup yields CDR1 WSHSY and CDR2 SAAADI. V was trimmed by 6 bases and J by 8 bases, leaving 8 bases between them. This CDR3 is 11 amino acids long. The CDR3 sequence is CASRLSDEQFF. Written as DNA, the CDR3 is TGCGCCAGCAGATTGAGCGATGAGCAGTTCTTC.

The J gene is TRBJ2-1, the V gene TRBV4-1; TRBD2 agrees at 8 bases. This CDR3 is built from 15 residues. With V trimmed by 2 bases and J by 7 bases, 7 bases remained unmatched. Germline lookup yields CDR1 MGHRA and CDR2 YSYEKL. The CDR3 is CASSQLGLGTNEQFF. The CDR3 region has the DNA TGCGCCAGCAGCCAATTGGGACTAGGGACGAATGAGCAGTTCTTC.

The chain has TRBV7-2 and TRBJ2-7, with D hard to call. The length of the CDR3 is 14 residues. V gave up 5 bases and J gave up 3 bases, with 14 bases separating them. Germline V gene sequence: CDR1 SGHTA, CDR2 FQGNSA. The CDR3 DNA sequence: TGTGCCAGCAGCCTTAGGATAGGCGGCTACGAGCAGTACTTC. Translated: CASSLRIGGYEQYF.

This clone was observed a single time. The chain couples TRBV25-1 to TRBJ2-7; TRBD2 might be the D (5 bases). The CDR3 is 15 residues long. Trimming stripped 1 base from V and 3 bases from J, with 13 bases between. Germline V gene sequence: CDR1 MGHDK, CDR2 SYGVNS. The CDR3 loop is CASSESGGSLYEQYF. Here the CDR3 DNA reads TGTGCCAGCAGTGAATCTGGAGGTTCCCTCTACGAGCAGTACTTC.

This chain links TRBV28 with TRBJ1-2; unclear D gene. The CDR3 totals 12 residues. Germline CDR1 and CDR2: MDHEN and SYDVKM. Deletions cut 2 bases from V and 1 base from J, with 2 bases between. CDR3 region: CASSLLNYGYTF. The CDR3 DNA sequence: TGTGCCAGCAGTTTACTTAACTATGGCTACACCTTC.

This rearrangement joins TRBV5-1 to TRBJ2-3; TRBD2 matches 9 bases. CDR3 length: 15 amino acids. The J segment lost 2 bases and the V segment lost 4 bases, leaving 5 bases of the junction unmatched. Germline CDR1 reads SGHRS; CDR2 reads YFSETQ. The CDR3 DNA reads as TGCGCCAGCAGCGTCTTAGCGGGAGCCACAGATACGCAGTATTTT. Its translation: CASSVLAGATDTQYF.

The chain has TRBV28 and TRBJ1-1, with TRBD1 matching 8 bases. From germline, CDR1 is MDHEN and CDR2 SYDVKM. CDR3 length: 16 residues. V trimming: 1 base; J trimming: 0 bases; junction bases outside the gene matches: 4. The CDR3 reads CASSLYAGGMNTEAFF. CDR3 coding DNA: TGTGCCAGCAGTTTATACGCAGGGGGCATGAACACTGAAGCTTTCTTT. The whole variable domain, filled in from reference TRBV28 and TRBJ1-1, reads DVKVTQSSRYLVKRTGEKVFLECVQDMDHENMFWYRQDPGLGLRLIYFSYDVKMKEKGDIPEGYSVSREKKERFSLILESASTNQTSMYLCASSLYAGGMNTEAFFGQGTRLTVV.